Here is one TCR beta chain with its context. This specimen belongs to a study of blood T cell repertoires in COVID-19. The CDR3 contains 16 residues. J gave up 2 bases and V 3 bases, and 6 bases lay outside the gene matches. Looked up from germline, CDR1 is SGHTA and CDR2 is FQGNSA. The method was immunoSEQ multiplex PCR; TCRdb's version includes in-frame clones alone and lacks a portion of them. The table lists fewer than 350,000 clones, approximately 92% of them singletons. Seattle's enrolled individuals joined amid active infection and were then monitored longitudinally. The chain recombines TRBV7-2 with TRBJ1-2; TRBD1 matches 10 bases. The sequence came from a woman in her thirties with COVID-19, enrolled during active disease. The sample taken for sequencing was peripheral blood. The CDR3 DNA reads TGTGCCAGCAGCTTGGGAGGACAGGGGGTAAACTATGGCTACACCTTC. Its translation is CASSLGGQGVNYGYTF. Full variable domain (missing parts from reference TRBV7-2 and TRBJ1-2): GAGVSQSPSNKVTEKGKDVELRCDPISGHTALYWYRQSLGQGLEFLIYFQGNSAPDKSGLPSDRFSAERTGGSVSTLTIQRTQQEDSAVYLCASSLGGQGVNYGYTFGSGTRLTVV.